What follows are 14 T cell receptor beta chains derived from one specimen sequenced in a study of radiation and T cells in renal cell carcinoma. As for time point: baseline pretreatment blood. Specified treatment: 15 Gy SBRT to primary tumor, nephrectomy 4 weeks later. Profiled with immunoSEQ multiplex PCR; TCRdb holds only in-frame clones, not every one. The table lists about 22,000 clones, 80% of them singletons, with around 40% in the top ten. The material was blood, obtained from a patient whose treatment included radiotherapy and nephrectomy. The origin of the receptors is a man in his fifties or sixties with renal cell carcinoma.

This chain joins TRBV5-4 and TRBJ2-5; 9 bases align to TRBD1. The junction had 6 bases not matched to a gene; V was cut back by 4 bases and J by 5 bases. The germline CDR1 and CDR2 sequences are SGHNT and YYREEE (reference sequence). The CDR3 runs 14 residues. The CDR3 protein is CASSRDRVGETQYF. CDR3 nucleotide sequence: TGTGCCAGCAGCCGGGACAGGGTGGGTGAGACCCAGTACTTC.

The chain uses TRBV7-9 and TRBJ2-3; 8 nucleotides agree with TRBD2. Germline values: CDR1 SEHNR, CDR2 FQNEAQ (reference sequence). The V and J ends lost 1 base and 2 bases, in that order; junction bases with no gene match: 2. There are 15 residues in the CDR3. The CDR3 region has the DNA TGTGCCAGCAGCTTAGGAGCGGGAGTCACAGATACGCAGTATTTT. This codes for CASSLGAGVTDTQYF. Filled out from reference TRBV7-9 and TRBJ2-3, the complete variable domain reads DTGVSQNPRHKITKRGQNVTFRCDPISEHNRLYWYRQTLGQGPEFLTYFQNEAQLEKSRLLSDRFSAERPKGSFSTLEIQRTEQGDSAMYLCASSLGAGVTDTQYFGPGTRLTVL.

V gene TRBV7-2 combines with J gene TRBJ2-7, with 8 bases fitting TRBD1. The CDR3 extends over 16 amino acids. Trimming removed 1 base from V and 2 bases from J; junction bases left unmatched: 7. Germline values: CDR1 SGHTA, CDR2 FQGNSA. CDR3 sequence (DNA): TGTGCCAGCAGCTTAGGGAGGACAGGGATCCCCTACGAGCAGTACTTC. Encoded protein: CASSLGRTGIPYEQYF.

This clone was found once. The chain employs TRBV7-9 and TRBJ1-4; a possible D gene is TRBD1 (5 bases). Trimming cost V 5 bases and J 6 bases, with 10 bases left between them. This CDR3 spans 13 amino acids. The germline V gene encodes CDR1 SEHNR and CDR2 FQNEAQ (reference sequence). This chain's CDR3 is CASSLGGHEKLFF. Written as DNA, the CDR3 is TGTGCCAGCAGCCTCGGGGGTCATGAAAAACTGTTTTTT.

The table lists this clone with a count of one. The chain links TRBV29-1 to TRBJ1-2; no reliable D call. The germline gives CDR1 SQVTM, CDR2 ANQGSEA. V lost 3 bases and J 2 bases, leaving 7 bases between the germline ends. The CDR3 covers 12 residues. CDR3: CSVESRNYGYTF. CDR3 in DNA: TGCAGCGTTGAGTCCCGAAACTATGGCTACACCTTC.

The V call is TRBV5-4, the J call TRBJ2-1; 7 bases line up with TRBD1. The V and J ends lost 4 bases and 6 bases, in that order; junction bases with no gene match: 10. Germline loops: CDR1 SGHNT, CDR2 YYREEE (reference sequence). The CDR3 length is 15 residues. For the CDR3, the DNA is TGTGCCAGCAGCCCCCCAGGGGGACAGTTCAATGAGCAGTTCTTC. Translating gives CASSPPGGQFNEQFF.

J is TRBJ2-5 and V is TRBV7-2; unclear D gene. The germline V and J ends were trimmed by 3 bases and 5 bases, with 10 bases remaining between them. The CDR3 sequence is 13 residues long. Per germline, CDR1 SGHTA and CDR2 FQGNSA. This CDR3 reads CASSFGPSETQYF. In nucleotides, the CDR3 is TGTGCCAGCAGCTTTGGGCCCTCGGAGACCCAGTACTTC.

This clone was observed a single time. V usage is TRBV4-3 and J usage is TRBJ2-7; weak D call: TRBD1 (5 bases). The CDR3 runs to 17 residues. V lost 0 bases and J 2 bases, leaving 17 bases between the germline ends. Germline loops: CDR1 LGHNA, CDR2 YSLEER. The CDR3 region is CASSQEIQVGAAYEQYF. The CDR3 nucleotides read TGCGCCAGCAGCCAAGAAATACAGGTTGGGGCAGCCTACGAGCAGTACTTC.

The chain is built from TRBV7-9 and TRBJ2-3; perhaps TRBD1 as D (7 bases). Germline V gives CDR1 SEHNR, CDR2 FQNEAQ (reference sequence). V dropped 5 bases and J dropped 6 bases, with 18 bases sitting between them. The CDR3 extends over 15 amino acids. CDR3 protein: CASSRGRGTVDTQYF. The CDR3 nucleotides read TGTGCCAGCAGCCGCGGACGCGGGACAGTTGATACGCAGTATTTT.

V and J are TRBV5-1 and TRBJ2-1; no firm D call. Between the trimmed V and J ends, which lost 0 bases and 8 bases, there was a span of 9 bases. CDR1 and CDR2 (germline): SGHRS, YFSETQ. This CDR3 contains 13 residues. DNA of the CDR3: TGCGCCAGCAGCTTGGTACGGCTCGATGAGCAGTTCTTC. It specifies CASSLVRLDEQFF.

The rearrangement uses TRBV11-3 and TRBJ2-1; 9 bases are a match to TRBD1. The CDR3 consists of 15 residues. J gave up 2 bases and V 5 bases, and 4 bases lay outside the gene matches. CDR1 is SGHNT and CDR2 is YENEEA in the germline V gene. In DNA form, the CDR3 reads TGTGCCAGCAGCCGCCGGACAGGGGCCTACAATGAGCAGTTCTTC. It is translated as CASSRRTGAYNEQFF.

V gene TRBV2 combines with J gene TRBJ2-3; D not certain. V was shortened by 8 bases and J by 1 base, with 4 bases between the two germline ends. The germline gives CDR1 SNHLY, CDR2 FYNNEI. The CDR3 length is 11 residues. The CDR3 DNA sequence: TGTGCCAGCCTGGGCACAGATACGCAGTATTTT. It encodes CASLGTDTQYF.

The chain has TRBV6-6 and TRBJ2-6; possibly TRBD2 for D (5 bases). Trimming cost V 4 bases and J 4 bases, with 14 bases left between them. The V gene's germline CDR1 is MNHNY and CDR2 SVGAGI (reference sequence). This CDR3 has 16 amino acids. The CDR3 sequence: CASSSNHPGGANVLTF. In nucleotides, the CDR3 is TGTGCCAGCAGTTCCAACCATCCGGGAGGGGCCAACGTCCTGACTTTC.

This chain links TRBV10-2 with TRBJ2-1; 10 nucleotides align to TRBD2. CDR1 and CDR2 from the germline V gene are WSHSY and SAAADI. This CDR3 is built from 15 residues. V shed 4 bases and J 6 bases; nucleotides not matched to a gene: 6. The CDR3: CASSGASGSGNEQFF. The CDR3, as DNA: TGCGCCAGCAGTGGGGCTAGCGGGAGCGGCAATGAGCAGTTCTTC.